The T cell receptor (beta chain) described here comes from a study of monozygotic twins with inflammatory bowel disease. Study-level results: The inverse Simpson measure of TCRbeta diversity was lower in IBD patients than in healthy co-twins.

Germline V gene lookup returns CDR1 ENHRY and CDR2 SYGVKD. The CDR3 is 13 amino acids. The quantity of total RNA per TCR library was about 3,700 ng. The unique tags termed UMIs, each holding a 6-nucleotide sample barcode, were added by means of template switching. TCRdb re-called the 5' RACE reads and gives one entry per CDR3 protein, without DNA. This repertoire comprises about 210,000 distinct CDR3 sequences; its ten largest clones make up approximately 1.6%. About this clonotype: Its antigen is still unknown.

This receptor was obtained from a human donor with ulcerative colitis or Crohn's disease, or a healthy co-twin of an affected twin (not recorded which). The genes are TRBV10-3 and TRBJ2-3; TCRdb outputs TRBD2, but without DNA this stays unchecked. Material for sequencing was blood. The CDR3 reads CATAGQAGDTQYF.